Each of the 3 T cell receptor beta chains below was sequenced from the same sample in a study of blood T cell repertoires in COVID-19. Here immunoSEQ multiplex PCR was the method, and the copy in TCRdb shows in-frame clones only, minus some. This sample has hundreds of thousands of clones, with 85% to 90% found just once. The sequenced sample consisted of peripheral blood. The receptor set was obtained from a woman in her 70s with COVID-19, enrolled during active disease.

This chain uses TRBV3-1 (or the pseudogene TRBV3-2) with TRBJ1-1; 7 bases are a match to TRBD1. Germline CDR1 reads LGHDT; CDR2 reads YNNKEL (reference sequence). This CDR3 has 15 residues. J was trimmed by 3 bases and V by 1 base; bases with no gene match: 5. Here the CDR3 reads CASSQGRGRDTEAFF. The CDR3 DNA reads TGTGCCAGCAGCCAAGGTAGGGGGCGGGACACTGAAGCTTTCTTT.

The CDR3, as DNA: TGCGCCAGTCACAGGGGGCAACCAGAAGAGACCCAGTACTTC. Translating gives CASHRGQPEETQYF. The chain combines TRBV5-1 with TRBJ2-5; 9 bases agree with TRBD1. With 8 bases clipped from V and 3 bases from J, the junction kept 8 bases outside the gene matches. There are 14 residues in the CDR3. Looked up from germline, CDR1 is SGHRS and CDR2 is YFSETQ.

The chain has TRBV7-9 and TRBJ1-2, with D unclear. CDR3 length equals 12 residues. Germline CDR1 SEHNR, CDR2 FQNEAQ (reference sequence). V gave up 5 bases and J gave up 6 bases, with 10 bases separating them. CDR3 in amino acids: CASSPGRNGYTF. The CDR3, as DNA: TGTGCCAGCAGCCCTGGGAGGAATGGCTACACCTTC.